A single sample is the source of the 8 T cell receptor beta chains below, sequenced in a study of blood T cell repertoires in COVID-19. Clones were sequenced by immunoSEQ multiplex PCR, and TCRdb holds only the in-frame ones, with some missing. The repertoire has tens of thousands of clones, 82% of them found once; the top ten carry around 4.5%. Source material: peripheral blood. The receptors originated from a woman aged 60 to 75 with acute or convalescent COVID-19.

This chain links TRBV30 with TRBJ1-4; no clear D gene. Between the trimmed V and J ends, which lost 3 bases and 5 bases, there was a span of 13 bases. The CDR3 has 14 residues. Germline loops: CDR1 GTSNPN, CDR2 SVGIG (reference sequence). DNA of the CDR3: TGTGCCTGGAGGACTCGCGTTAACAATGAAAAACTGTTTTTT. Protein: CAWRTRVNNEKLFF.

CDR3: CASSLPGTVNTEAFF. In DNA form, the CDR3 reads TGCGCCAGCAGCTTGCCCGGGACAGTGAACACTGAAGCTTTCTTT. The chain recombines TRBV5-1 with TRBJ1-1; 7 nucleotides match TRBD1. V was pared by 1 base and J by 0 bases, with 3 bases of the junction left unmatched. The germline V gene encodes CDR1 SGHRS and CDR2 YFSETQ. The length of the CDR3 is 15 residues.

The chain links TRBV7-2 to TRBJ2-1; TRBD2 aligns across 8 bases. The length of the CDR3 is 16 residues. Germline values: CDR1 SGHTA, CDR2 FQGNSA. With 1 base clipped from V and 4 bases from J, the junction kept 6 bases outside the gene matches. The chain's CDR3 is CASSLDPGGQYNEQFF. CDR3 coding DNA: TGTGCCAGCAGCTTAGATCCGGGGGGGCAGTACAATGAGCAGTTCTTC.

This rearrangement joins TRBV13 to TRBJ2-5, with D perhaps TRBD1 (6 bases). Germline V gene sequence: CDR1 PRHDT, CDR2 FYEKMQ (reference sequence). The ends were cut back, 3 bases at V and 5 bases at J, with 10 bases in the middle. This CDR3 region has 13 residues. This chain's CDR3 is CASSFRDTETQYF. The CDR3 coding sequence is TGTGCCAGCAGCTTCCGGGACACCGAGACCCAGTACTTC.

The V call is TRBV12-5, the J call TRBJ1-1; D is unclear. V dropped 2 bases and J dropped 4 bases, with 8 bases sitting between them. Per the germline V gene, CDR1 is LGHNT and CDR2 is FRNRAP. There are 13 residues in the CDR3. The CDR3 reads CASGLQSGTEAFF. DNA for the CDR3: TGTGCTAGTGGTTTGCAGTCGGGCACTGAAGCTTTCTTT.

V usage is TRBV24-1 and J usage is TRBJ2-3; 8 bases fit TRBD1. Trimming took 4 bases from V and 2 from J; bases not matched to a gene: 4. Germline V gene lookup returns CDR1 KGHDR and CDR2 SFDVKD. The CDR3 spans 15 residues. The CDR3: CATSESTGATDTQYF. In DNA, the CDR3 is TGTGCCACCAGTGAGTCGACAGGGGCCACAGATACGCAGTATTTT.

The chain's CDR3 is CASSDFGGDTDTQYF. The CDR3 coding sequence is TGTGCCAGCAGTGATTTTGGCGGGGACACAGATACGCAGTATTTT. The chain is built from TRBV2 and TRBJ2-3; TRBD2 is a possible D gene (6 bases). Germline V gene lookup returns CDR1 SNHLY and CDR2 FYNNEI. The CDR3 has 15 amino acids. Trimming left V 3 bases short and J 2 bases short, with 12 bases between. The variable domain in full, completed from reference TRBV2 and TRBJ2-3, reads EPEVTQTPSHQVTQMGQEVILRCVPISNHLYFYWYRQILGQKVEFLVSFYNNEISEKSEIFDDQFSVERPDGSNFTLKIRSTKLEDSAMYFCASSDFGGDTDTQYFGPGTRLTVL.

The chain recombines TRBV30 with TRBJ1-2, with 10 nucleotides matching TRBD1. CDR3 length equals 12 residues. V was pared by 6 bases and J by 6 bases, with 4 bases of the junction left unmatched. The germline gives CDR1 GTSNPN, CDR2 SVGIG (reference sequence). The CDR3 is CACSGQGNGYTF. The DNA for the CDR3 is TGTGCCTGTTCGGGACAGGGGAATGGCTACACCTTC.